This is a list of T cell receptor beta chains from one sample in a study of molecular identifiers for immune sequencing clone quantification. TCRdb analysed the PCR reads with MiXCR anew, one entry per CDR3 protein. The sample has some 590,000 distinct CDR3 sequences; 25% are singletons. Sequencing was carried out using naive CD8+ T cells from blood, with Jurkat cell RNA spiked in. All receptors derive from a human donor in good health. Some libraries in this study had Jurkat cell RNA spiked in. Each CDR3 is given with its conserved first and last residue. Fields, in order: clone size, J gene, V gene, D gene, CDR3 protein, CDR3 DNA. A D gene is named only where the DNA matches it firmly. A row's size may be missing; if present it is once, few, many or a size class.

>few|TRBJ1-1|TRBV6-6|.
CASSYPDGSEAFF
TGTGCCAGCAGTTACCCCGATGGTTCTGAAGCTTTCTTT
>.|TRBJ1-4|TRBV6-5|TRBD1
CASRRWDRPNENLFF
TGTGCCAGCAGGAGATGGGACAGACCTAATGAAAATCTGTTTTTT
>.|TRBJ2-3|TRBV20-1|.
CSARSLGGLEIVTDTQYF
TGCAGTGCTAGAAGTCTTGGGGGGCTAGAAATAGTCACAGATACGCAGTATTTT
>.|TRBJ1-2|TRBV7-8|.
CASSSEHDYGYTF
TGTGCCAGCAGCTCAGAACATGACTATGGCTACACCTTC
>.|TRBJ1-5|TRBV28|.
CTSSLNQPQHF
TGTACCAGCAGTCTGAATCAGCCCCAGCATTTT
>many|TRBJ2-1|TRBV29-1|.
CSVEVSPQFF
TGCAGCGTTGAAGTATCGCCTCAGTTCTTC
>many|TRBJ1-5|TRBV28|TRBD1
CASSSIQGGQPQHF
TGTGCCAGCAGTTCAATACAGGGGGGTCAGCCCCAGCATTTT
>.|TRBJ2-7|TRBV3-1|.
CASSQGPVSYEQYF
TGTGCCAGCAGCCAAGGTCCGGTTTCGTACGAGCAGTACTTC
>.|TRBJ2-7|TRBV11-2|TRBD2
CASSFLLAGESEQYF
TGTGCCAGCAGCTTCCTGCTAGCGGGAGAATCCGAGCAGTACTTC
>.|TRBJ2-1|TRBV29-1|.
CSVAEGPYNEQFF
TGCAGCGTTGCGGAGGGCCCCTACAATGAGCAGTTCTTC
>few|TRBJ2-7|TRBV6-2/TRBV6-3|TRBD2
CASSPPGGLAYEQYF
TGTGCCAGCAGTCCCCCTGGGGGACTAGCCTACGAGCAGTACTTC
>many|TRBJ2-7|TRBV20-1|.
CSVGIRGWPYEQYF
TGCAGTGTCGGGATCCGGGGTTGGCCCTACGAGCAGTACTTC
>many|TRBJ2-5|TRBV7-2|TRBD2
CASSTRLAIETQYF
TGTGCCAGCAGCACCCGACTAGCGATCGAGACCCAGTACTTC
>.|TRBJ2-1|TRBV7-9|TRBD2
CASSLAPGGGTNEQFF
TGTGCCAGCAGCTTAGCCCCCGGGGGGGGGACGAATGAGCAGTTCTTC
>many|TRBJ2-7|TRBV7-9|.
CASSPRGRLVLDEQYF
TGTGCCAGCAGCCCGAGGGGAAGGCTGGTACTTGACGAGCAGTACTTC
>many|TRBJ2-3|TRBV12-3/TRBV12-4|.
CASSKLGSTDTQYF
TGTGCCAGCAGCAAACTAGGCTCCACAGATACGCAGTATTTT
>.|TRBJ2-1|TRBV29-1|TRBD1
CSVAGGRYNEQFF
TGCAGCGTTGCAGGGGGCAGATACAATGAGCAGTTCTTC
>few|TRBJ2-3|TRBV7-9|TRBD1
CASSWGQGAGDTQYF
TGTGCCAGCAGCTGGGGACAGGGGGCAGGGGATACGCAGTATTTT
>many|TRBJ2-2|TRBV12-3/TRBV12-4|.
CASSFPPPPGELFF
TGTGCCAGCAGTTTCCCGCCTCCTCCGGGGGAGCTGTTTTTT
>many|TRBJ2-7|TRBV5-1|.
CASSFPGQHYEQYF
TGCGCCAGCAGTTTCCCCGGACAGCACTACGAGCAGTACTTC
>many|TRBJ2-2|TRBV24-1|.
CATSDSLGAGELFF
TGTGCCACCAGTGATTCCCTGGGGGCCGGGGAGCTGTTTTTT
>few|TRBJ2-1|TRBV20-1|TRBD1
CSAGRTGGRVDEQFF
TGCAGTGCTGGGAGAACAGGGGGTCGGGTTGATGAGCAGTTCTTC
>many|TRBJ2-3|TRBV20-1|.
CSARDLNGDTQYF
TGCAGTGCTAGAGATCTCAATGGCGATACGCAGTATTTT
>.|TRBJ1-2|TRBV13|TRBD1
CASSPVHWDSEANYGYTF
TGTGCCAGCAGCCCCGTACATTGGGACAGTGAAGCTAACTATGGCTACACCTTC
>.|TRBJ2-1|TRBV6-2/TRBV6-3|.
CASRIRGSYNEQFF
TGTGCCAGCAGAATACGAGGATCCTACAATGAGCAGTTCTTC
>.|TRBJ1-1|TRBV9|.
CASSVGGGTGAFF
TGTGCCAGCAGCGTAGGTGGGGGAACTGGAGCTTTCTTT
>.|TRBJ1-4|TRBV7-6|.
CASSFSAGAPNEKLFF
TGTGCCAGCAGCTTCTCGGCAGGGGCCCCTAATGAAAAACTGTTTTTT
>.|TRBJ1-1|TRBV30|.
CAWGALRNTEAFF
TGTGCCTGGGGGGCCCTGCGGAACACTGAAGCTTTCTTT
>few|TRBJ2-5|TRBV12-3/TRBV12-4|.
CASSLVGRQQETQYF
TGTGCCAGCAGTTTAGTGGGGAGACAGCAAGAGACCCAGTACTTC
>many|TRBJ2-3|TRBV6-2/TRBV6-3|TRBD2
CASSYAGGTDTQYF
TGTGCCAGCAGTTACGCGGGAGGGACAGATACGCAGTATTTT
>many|TRBJ2-7|TRBV7-3|TRBD2
CASSYRASGTYEQYF
TGTGCCAGCAGCTATCGAGCGAGCGGGACGTACGAGCAGTACTTC
>few|TRBJ2-3|TRBV23-1|.
CASSQWQDGEQTDTQYF
TGCGCCAGCAGTCAGTGGCAGGATGGAGAGCAGACAGATACGCAGTATTTT
>many|TRBJ2-6|TRBV30|.
CAWGGFGANVLTF
TGTGCCTGGGGGGGTTTCGGGGCCAACGTCCTGACTTTC
>.|TRBJ2-1|TRBV9|.
CASSVVGDSSYNEQFF
TGTGCCAGCAGCGTAGTAGGGGATAGCTCCTACAATGAGCAGTTCTTC
>few|TRBJ1-2|TRBV7-9|TRBD1
CASSPPTGGGYGYTF
TGTGCCAGCAGCCCTCCGACAGGGGGAGGTTATGGCTACACCTTC
>few|TRBJ2-5|TRBV20-1|.
CSASPSGTQYF
TGCAGTGCTAGCCCCAGCGGGACCCAGTACTTC
>many|TRBJ2-6|TRBV29-1|.
CSVEEWQPTGANVLTF
TGCAGCGTTGAAGAGTGGCAGCCCACTGGGGCCAACGTCCTGACTTTC
>.|TRBJ2-1|TRBV18|TRBD2
CASSPPEGLAFYNEQFF
TGTGCCAGCTCACCACCAGAGGGACTAGCGTTTTACAATGAGCAGTTCTTC
>few|TRBJ1-3|TRBV25-1|TRBD1
CASSELPDRVGNTIYF
TGTGCCAGCAGTGAATTACCGGACAGGGTCGGAAACACCATATATTTT
>.|TRBJ2-7|TRBV12-3/TRBV12-4|.
CASSPARGVEQYF
TGTGCCAGCAGTCCGGCCAGGGGAGTCGAGCAGTACTTC
>.|TRBJ1-1|TRBV29-1|TRBD1
CSFDRDLNAEALF
TGCAGCTTTGACAGGGACCTGAACGCTGAAGCTCTCTTT
>few|TRBJ2-1|TRBV2|.
CASSEVFFFEQFF
TGTGCCAGCAGTGAAGTATTTTTTTTTGAGCAGTTCTTC
>many|TRBJ2-7|TRBV7-2|TRBD1
CASSLGLAGGNYEQYF
TGTGCCAGCAGCTTAGGTCTCGCAGGGGGAAACTACGAGCAGTACTTC
>few|TRBJ1-6|TRBV9|.
CASSSWDAPSPLHF
TGTGCCAGCAGCTCCTGGGACGCGCCCTCACCCCTCCACTTT